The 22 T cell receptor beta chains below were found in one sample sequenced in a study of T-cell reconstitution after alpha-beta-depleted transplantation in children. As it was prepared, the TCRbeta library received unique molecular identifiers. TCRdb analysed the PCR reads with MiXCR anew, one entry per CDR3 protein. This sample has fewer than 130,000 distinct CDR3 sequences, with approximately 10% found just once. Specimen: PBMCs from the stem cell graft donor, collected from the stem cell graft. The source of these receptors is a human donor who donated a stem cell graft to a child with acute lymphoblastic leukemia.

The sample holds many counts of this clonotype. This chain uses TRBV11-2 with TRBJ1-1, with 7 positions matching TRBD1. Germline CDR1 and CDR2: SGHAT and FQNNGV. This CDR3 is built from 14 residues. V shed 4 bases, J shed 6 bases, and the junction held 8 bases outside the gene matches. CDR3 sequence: CASSSLKGTAEAFF. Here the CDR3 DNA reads TGTGCCAGCAGCTCCCTAAAGGGGACAGCTGAAGCTTTCTTT.

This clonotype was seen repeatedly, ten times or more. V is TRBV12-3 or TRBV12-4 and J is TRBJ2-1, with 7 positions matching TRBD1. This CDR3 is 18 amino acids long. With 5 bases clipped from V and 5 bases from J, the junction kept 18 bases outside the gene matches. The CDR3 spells CASSPALFKGAEDNEQFF. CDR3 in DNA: TGTGCCAGCAGTCCAGCATTATTTAAGGGGGCAGAGGACAATGAGCAGTTCTTC.

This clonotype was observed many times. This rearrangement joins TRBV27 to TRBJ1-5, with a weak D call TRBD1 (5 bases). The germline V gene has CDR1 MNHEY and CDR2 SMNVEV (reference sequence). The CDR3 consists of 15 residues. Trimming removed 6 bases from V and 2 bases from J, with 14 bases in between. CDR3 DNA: TGTGCCAGCAGGGTTTGGGGGGACGGCAATCAGCCCCAGCATTTT. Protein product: CASRVWGDGNQPQHF.

Written as DNA, the CDR3 is TGTGCCTGGAGTCTTCGGGGGGGCGGACTCTACGAGCAGTACTTC. This codes for CAWSLRGGGLYEQYF. The chain combines TRBV30 with TRBJ2-7, with 8 positions matching TRBD2. Per germline, CDR1 GTSNPN and CDR2 SVGIG (reference sequence). The J segment lost 3 bases and the V segment lost 2 bases, leaving 9 bases of the junction unmatched. CDR3 length: 15 amino acids.

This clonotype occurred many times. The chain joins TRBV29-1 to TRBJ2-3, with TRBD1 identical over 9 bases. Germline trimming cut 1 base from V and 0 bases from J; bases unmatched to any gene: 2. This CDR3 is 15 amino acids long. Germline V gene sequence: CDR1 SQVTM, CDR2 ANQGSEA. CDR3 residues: CSVEGDRASTDTQYF. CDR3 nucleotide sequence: TGCAGCGTTGAAGGGGACAGGGCTAGCACAGATACGCAGTATTTT.

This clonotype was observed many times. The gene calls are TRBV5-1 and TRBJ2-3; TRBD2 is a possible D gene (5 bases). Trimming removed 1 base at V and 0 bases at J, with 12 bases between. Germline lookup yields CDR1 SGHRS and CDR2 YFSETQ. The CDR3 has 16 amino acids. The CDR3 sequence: CASSLWESSSTDTQYF. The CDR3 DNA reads TGCGCCAGCAGCTTGTGGGAGTCCTCTAGCACAGATACGCAGTATTTT.

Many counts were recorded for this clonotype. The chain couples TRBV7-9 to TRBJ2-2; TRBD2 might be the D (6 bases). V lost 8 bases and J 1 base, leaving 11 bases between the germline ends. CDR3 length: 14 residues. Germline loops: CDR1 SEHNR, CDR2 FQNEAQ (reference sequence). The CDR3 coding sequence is TGTGCCAGCTCGGCTAGCGTGAACACCGGGGAGCTGTTTTTT. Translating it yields CASSASVNTGELFF.

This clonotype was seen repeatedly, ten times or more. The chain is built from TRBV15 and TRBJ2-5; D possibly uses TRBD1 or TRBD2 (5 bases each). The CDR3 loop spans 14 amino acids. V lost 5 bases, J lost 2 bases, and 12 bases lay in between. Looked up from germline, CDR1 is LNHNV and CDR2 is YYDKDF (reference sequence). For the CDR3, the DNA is TGTGCCACCAGCTGGGGACCAGAACAAGAGACCCAGTACTTC. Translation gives CATSWGPEQETQYF.

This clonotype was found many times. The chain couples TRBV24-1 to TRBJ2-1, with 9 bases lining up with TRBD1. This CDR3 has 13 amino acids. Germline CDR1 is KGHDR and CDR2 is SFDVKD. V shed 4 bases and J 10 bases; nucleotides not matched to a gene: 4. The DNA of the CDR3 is TGTGCCACCAGTGACTCGGGACAGGGCGAGCAGTTCTTC. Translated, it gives CATSDSGQGEQFF.

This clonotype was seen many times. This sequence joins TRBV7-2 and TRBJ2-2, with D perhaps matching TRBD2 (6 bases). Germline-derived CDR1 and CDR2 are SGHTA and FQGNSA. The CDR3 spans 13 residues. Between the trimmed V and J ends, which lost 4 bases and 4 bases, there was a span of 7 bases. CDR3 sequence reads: CASSSTSTGELFF. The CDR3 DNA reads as TGTGCCAGCAGCTCGACTAGCACCGGGGAGCTGTTTTTT.

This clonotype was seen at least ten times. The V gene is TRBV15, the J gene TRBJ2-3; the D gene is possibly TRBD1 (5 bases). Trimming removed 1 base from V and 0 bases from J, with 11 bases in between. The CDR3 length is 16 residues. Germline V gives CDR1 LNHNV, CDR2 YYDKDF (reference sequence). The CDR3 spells CATSRARQLSTDTQYF. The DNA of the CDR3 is TGTGCCACCAGCAGAGCTAGACAGCTTAGCACAGATACGCAGTATTTT.

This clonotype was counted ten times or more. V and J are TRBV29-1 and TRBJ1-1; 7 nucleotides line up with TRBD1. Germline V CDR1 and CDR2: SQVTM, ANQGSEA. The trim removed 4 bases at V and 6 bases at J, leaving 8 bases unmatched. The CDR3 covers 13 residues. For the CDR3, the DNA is TGCAGCGTTGTTGAGGGGGCGATCTCTGAAGCTTTCTTT. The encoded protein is CSVVEGAISEAFF.

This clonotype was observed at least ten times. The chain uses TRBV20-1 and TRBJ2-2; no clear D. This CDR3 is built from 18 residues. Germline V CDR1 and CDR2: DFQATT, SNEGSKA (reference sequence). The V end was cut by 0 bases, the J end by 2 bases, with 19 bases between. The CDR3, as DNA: TGCAGTGCTAGAGATCCCAGTAACCGACGAGCTAACACCGGGGAGCTGTTTTTT. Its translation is CSARDPSNRRANTGELFF.

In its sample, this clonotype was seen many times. CDR3 loop: CASNPPTGSNEQYF. CDR3 nucleotide sequence: TGTGCCAGCAACCCCCCGACAGGGTCCAACGAGCAGTACTTC. V is TRBV28 and J is TRBJ2-7; 7 nucleotides agree with TRBD1. The V gene end was trimmed by 7 bases and the J gene end by 5 bases; junction bases not matched to a gene: 11. The CDR3 contains 14 residues. Germline lookup yields CDR1 MDHEN and CDR2 SYDVKM.

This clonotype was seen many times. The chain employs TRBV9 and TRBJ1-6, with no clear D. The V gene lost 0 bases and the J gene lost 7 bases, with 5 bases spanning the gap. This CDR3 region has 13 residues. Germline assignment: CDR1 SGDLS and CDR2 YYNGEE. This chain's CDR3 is CASSVEGNSPLHF. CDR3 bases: TGTGCCAGCAGCGTAGAGGGAAATTCACCCCTCCACTTT.

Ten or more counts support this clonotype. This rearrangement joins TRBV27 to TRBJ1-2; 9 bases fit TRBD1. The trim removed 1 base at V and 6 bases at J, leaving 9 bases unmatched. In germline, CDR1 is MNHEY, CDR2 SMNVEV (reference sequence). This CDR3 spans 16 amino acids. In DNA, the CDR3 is TGTGCCAGCAGTTTATATCCCCGGGACAGGGAGGATGGCTACACCTTC. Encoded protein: CASSLYPRDREDGYTF.

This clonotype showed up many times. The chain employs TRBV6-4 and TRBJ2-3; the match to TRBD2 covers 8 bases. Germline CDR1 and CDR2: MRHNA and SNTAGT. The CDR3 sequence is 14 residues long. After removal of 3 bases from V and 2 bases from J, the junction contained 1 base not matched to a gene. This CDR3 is CASSERGATDTQYF. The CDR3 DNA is TGTGCCAGCAGTGAGCGGGGGGCCACAGATACGCAGTATTTT.

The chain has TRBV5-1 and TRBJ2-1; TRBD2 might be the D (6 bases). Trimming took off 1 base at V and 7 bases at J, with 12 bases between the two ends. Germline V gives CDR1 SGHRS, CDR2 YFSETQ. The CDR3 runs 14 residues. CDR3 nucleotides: TGCGCCAGCAGCTTGACCCTCGGGAGTAATGAGCAGTTCTTC. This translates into CASSLTLGSNEQFF.

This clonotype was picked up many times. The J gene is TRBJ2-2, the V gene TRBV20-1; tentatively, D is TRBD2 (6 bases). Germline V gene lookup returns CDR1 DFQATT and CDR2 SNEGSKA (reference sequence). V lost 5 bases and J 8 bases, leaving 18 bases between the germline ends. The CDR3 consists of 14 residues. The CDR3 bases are TGCAGTGCTCCCACGGGAGAGGTCCGGGGGGAGCTGTTTTTT. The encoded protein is CSAPTGEVRGELFF.

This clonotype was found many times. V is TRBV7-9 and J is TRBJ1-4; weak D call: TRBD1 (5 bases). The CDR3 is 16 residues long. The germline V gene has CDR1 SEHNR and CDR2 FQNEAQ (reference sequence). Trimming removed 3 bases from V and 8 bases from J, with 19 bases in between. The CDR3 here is CASSLMGQRQGEKLFF. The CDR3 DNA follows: TGTGCCAGCAGCTTGATGGGGCAAAGACAAGGAGAAAAACTGTTTTTT.

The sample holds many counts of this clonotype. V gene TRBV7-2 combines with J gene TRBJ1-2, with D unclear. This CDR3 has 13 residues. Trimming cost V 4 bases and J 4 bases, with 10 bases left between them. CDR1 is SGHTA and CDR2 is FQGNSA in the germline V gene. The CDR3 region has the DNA TGTGCCAGCAGCTCAAGGGAGGGCTATGGCTACACCTTC. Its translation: CASSSREGYGYTF. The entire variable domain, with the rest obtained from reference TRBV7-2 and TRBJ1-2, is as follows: GAGVSQSPSNKVTEKGKDVELRCDPISGHTALYWYRQSLGQGLEFLIYFQGNSAPDKSGLPSDRFSAERTGGSVSTLTIQRTQQEDSAVYLCASSSREGYGYTFGSGTRLTVV.

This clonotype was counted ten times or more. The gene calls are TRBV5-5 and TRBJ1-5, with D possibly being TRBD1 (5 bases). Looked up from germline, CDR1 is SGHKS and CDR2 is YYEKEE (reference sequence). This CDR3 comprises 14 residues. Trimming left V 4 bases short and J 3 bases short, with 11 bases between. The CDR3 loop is CASSPNRINQPQHF. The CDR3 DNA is TGTGCCAGCAGCCCGAACAGGATCAATCAGCCCCAGCATTTT.